These 21 T cell receptor beta chains originate from one sample sequenced in a study of T cells after yellow fever vaccination. In TCRdb, the 5' RACE reads were re-called with MiXCR into one record per CDR3 protein. The profile covers approximately 450,000 distinct CDR3 sequences, with about 19% appearing a single time and over 15% taken by the ten largest. This specimen consisted of PBMCs, obtained before the yellow fever booster vaccination. All receptors come from a man between 18 and 29 years old who received the YFV17D yellow fever vaccine.

The V call is TRBV2, the J call TRBJ2-5; D call uncertain. The V and J ends lost 3 bases and 7 bases respectively, with 9 bases between them. The CDR3 totals 12 residues. CDR1 is SNHLY and CDR2 is FYNNEI in the germline V gene. The CDR3 sequence is CASSEVAGTQYF. For the CDR3, the DNA is TGTGCCAGCAGTGAGGTAGCAGGGACCCAGTACTTC.

The DNA of the CDR3 is TGTGCCAGCAGTTCCGGACAGGGGGCTACAGATACGCAGTATTTT. Its protein product is CASSSGQGATDTQYF. This sequence joins TRBV6-2 or TRBV6-3 and TRBJ2-3, with TRBD1 matching 11 bases. The V segment lost 4 bases and the J segment 3 bases; nucleotides outside the gene matches: 3. The CDR3 has 15 amino acids. Germline V gives CDR1 MNHEY, CDR2 SVGEGT.

This clonotype showed up just a few times. The chain couples TRBV18 to TRBJ2-3, with 8 bases fitting TRBD2. The ends lost 3 bases at V and 4 bases at J; junction bases unmatched: 9. In germline, CDR1 is KGHSH, CDR2 LQKENI. The CDR3 is made up of 16 amino acids. The CDR3 DNA follows: TGTGCCAGCTCACCGACTCGGGCGGGGGGCCCAGATACGCAGTATTTT. This translates into CASSPTRAGGPDTQYF.

CDR3 nucleotides: TGCGCCAGCAGCCGGGGGGCCCTCACAGATACGCAGTATTTT. Protein sequence: CASSRGALTDTQYF. This chain uses TRBV4-3 with TRBJ2-3; D assignment may be TRBD1 or TRBD2 (6 bases each). The CDR3 spans 14 residues. Germline V gene sequence: CDR1 LGHNA, CDR2 YSLEER. V dropped 4 bases and J dropped 2 bases, with 10 bases sitting between them.

The chain uses TRBV7-7 and TRBJ2-3; 8 bases line up with TRBD1. Trimming removed 4 bases from V and 6 bases from J; junction bases left unmatched: 3. The CDR3 is 13 amino acids. Germline V CDR1 and CDR2: SSHAT, FNYEAQ (reference sequence). CDR3 nucleotide sequence: TGTGCCAGCAGCTCAGGGGGCTGGGATACGCAGTATTTT. Amino acid sequence: CASSSGGWDTQYF. The full variable domain, completed using reference TRBV7-7 and TRBJ2-3, is GAGVSQSPRYKVTKRGQDVTLRCDPISSHATLYWYQQALGQGPEFLTYFNYEAQPDKSGLPSDRFSAERPEGSISTLTIQRTEQRDSAMYRCASSSGGWDTQYFGPGTRLTVL.

The rearrangement joins TRBV4-1 to TRBJ1-4; the D is unclear. V was cut by 3 bases and J by 0 bases, with 32 bases left in between. The CDR3 contains 23 residues. Germline V gene sequence: CDR1 MGHRA, CDR2 YSYEKL. CDR3 amino acids: CASSQTGLFIPGNELATNEKLFF. In DNA, the CDR3 is TGCGCCAGCAGCCAGACCGGGCTCTTCATCCCGGGGAATGAACTTGCAACTAATGAAAAACTGTTTTTT.

This clonotype was seen a handful of times. The V and J genes are TRBV20-1 and TRBJ2-1; no reliable D call. This CDR3 is built from 15 residues. V lost 3 bases to trimming and J lost 2 bases, with 14 bases between them. Germline CDR1 DFQATT, CDR2 SNEGSKA (reference sequence). CDR3 sequence (DNA): TGCAGTGCTAGGCCTACATCCGGAACCTACAATGAGCAGTTCTTC. Translated: CSARPTSGTYNEQFF.

The V call is TRBV28, the J call TRBJ1-2; a weak D match, TRBD1 (5 bases). V dropped 9 bases and J dropped 4 bases, with 9 bases sitting between them. This CDR3 contains 11 residues. The germline V gene encodes CDR1 MDHEN and CDR2 SYDVKM. The CDR3 region is CASNTGYGYTF. The CDR3 bases are TGTGCCAGTAATACAGGCTATGGCTACACCTTC.

This chain uses TRBV5-1 with TRBJ2-1; 7 nucleotides agree with TRBD1. This CDR3 has 15 amino acids. Germline values: CDR1 SGHRS, CDR2 YFSETQ. Trimming removed 0 bases from V and 3 bases from J; junction bases left unmatched: 3. CDR3 residues: CASSLATGFYNEQFF. CDR3 DNA: TGCGCCAGCAGCTTGGCGACAGGGTTCTACAATGAGCAGTTCTTC.

Only a few counts were recorded for this clonotype. V usage is TRBV10-3 and J usage is TRBJ2-7; TRBD2 aligns across 11 bases. CDR1 ENHRY and CDR2 SYGVKD come from the germline V gene. The CDR3 is 18 residues long. Unmatched junction bases numbered 7, after V lost 0 bases and J lost 0 bases. For the CDR3, the DNA is TGTGCCATCAGTGAGTCAACTAGCGGGGGTAAGAGCTCCTACGAGCAGTACGTC. Protein: CAISESTSGGKSSYEQYV.

The genes are TRBV5-1 and TRBJ2-1, with D perhaps given as TRBD1 or TRBD2 (6 bases each). Germline CDR1 is SGHRS and CDR2 is YFSETQ. The CDR3 extends over 15 amino acids. Trimming shortened V by 0 bases and J by 11 bases, and 18 bases separated the two germline ends. CDR3 region: CASSLEGGPDFKQFF. CDR3 in DNA: TGCGCCAGCAGCTTGGAAGGGGGGCCCGATTTTAAGCAGTTCTTC. Full variable domain (remainder filled in from reference TRBV5-1 and TRBJ2-1): KAGVTQTPRYLIKTRGQQVTLSCSPISGHRSVSWYQQTPGQGLQFLFEYFSETQRNKGNFPGRFSGRQFSNSRSEMNVSTLELGDSALYLCASSLEGGPDFKQFFGPGTRLTVL.

The CDR3 reads CASIQGRSTEAFF. CDR3 DNA: TGTGCCAGCATCCAGGGTCGGAGCACTGAAGCTTTCTTT. The chain carries TRBV7-9 and TRBJ1-1; the D gene is possibly TRBD1 (5 bases). Trimming took off 7 bases at V and 4 bases at J, with 13 bases between the two ends. CDR3 length: 13 amino acids. The V gene's germline CDR1 is SEHNR and CDR2 FQNEAQ (reference sequence).

About this clonotype: A much larger clone differs by one base, so this may be a read error. CDR3 amino acids: CASSLVWTGELFF. In DNA form, the CDR3 reads TGTGCCAGCAGCTTAGTGTGGACCGGGGAGCTGTTTTTT. This chain links TRBV11-3 with TRBJ2-2; D gene uncertain. Germline values: CDR1 SGHNT, CDR2 YENEEA. Trimming removed 1 base at V and 5 bases at J, with 5 bases between. The CDR3 length is 13 residues.

This clonotype occurred a few times. The V and J genes are TRBV25-1 and TRBJ1-2; no reliable D call. In germline, CDR1 is MGHDK, CDR2 SYGVNS. CDR3 length equals 15 residues. V dropped 3 bases and J dropped 2 bases, with 13 bases sitting between them. The CDR3 loop is CASSDGGAKNYGYTF. CDR3 nucleotides: TGTGCCAGCAGTGATGGAGGCGCCAAGAACTATGGCTACACCTTC.

The V gene is TRBV20-1, the J gene TRBJ1-2, with 8 bases aligning to TRBD1. V dropped 3 bases and J dropped 3; count of bases not matched to a gene: 9. CDR1 is DFQATT and CDR2 is SNEGSKA in the germline V gene (reference sequence). The CDR3 has 15 residues. The CDR3 loop is CSARGTGKFYYGYTF. The CDR3 coding sequence is TGCAGTGCTAGGGGGACAGGCAAGTTCTACTATGGCTACACCTTC.

In this sample, this clonotype turned up a few times. This chain connects TRBV6-2 or TRBV6-3 to TRBJ2-2; possible D gene TRBD2, 7 bases. The CDR3 has 12 amino acids. With 8 bases removed from V and 6 bases from J, the gap between germline ends came to 10 bases. Germline V lookup: CDR1 MNHEY, CDR2 SVGEGT. This CDR3 is CASGGASGELFF. Here the CDR3 DNA reads TGTGCCAGCGGGGGGGCGTCCGGGGAGCTGTTTTTT.

This clonotype has only a few counts. The chain links TRBV20-1 to TRBJ2-7, with D tentatively TRBD2 (6 bases). The CDR3 contains 15 residues. Trimming removed 3 bases from V and 3 bases from J, with 18 bases in between. The germline V gene encodes CDR1 DFQATT and CDR2 SNEGSKA (reference sequence). The CDR3 sequence is CSASPPRLGNYEQYF. The CDR3 nucleotides read TGCAGTGCTAGCCCACCTCGACTAGGGAACTACGAGCAGTACTTC.

Concerning this clonotype itself: A much larger clone lies one base from this, so it may be a read error. This chain connects TRBV12-3 or TRBV12-4 to TRBJ1-2, with 7 bases lining up with TRBD1. This CDR3 spans 14 amino acids. The CDR3 DNA is TGTGCCAGCAGCCAGACAGGGACTAACTATGACTACACCTTC. This translates into CASSQTGTNYDYTF.

This chain uses TRBV5-1 with TRBJ2-3; 8 positions agree with TRBD2. The CDR3 has 14 amino acids. Germline V gene lookup returns CDR1 SGHRS and CDR2 YFSETQ. Losses at the gene ends were 4 bases for V and 5 bases for J; bases not matched to a gene: 6. CDR3 in amino acids: CASSASGQGDTQYF. The DNA of the CDR3 is TGCGCCAGCAGCGCTAGCGGGCAGGGAGATACGCAGTATTTT.

This clonotype was recorded a few times. This chain connects TRBV24-1 to TRBJ2-1, with unresolved D. CDR1 and CDR2 from the germline V gene are KGHDR and SFDVKD. V was trimmed by 9 bases and J by 0 bases, leaving 8 bases between them. This CDR3 has 13 amino acids. The CDR3 spells CATGKGSYNEQFF. CDR3 DNA sequence: TGTGCCACCGGCAAGGGCTCCTACAATGAGCAGTTCTTC.

The chain uses TRBV5-6 and TRBJ2-7; D possibly corresponds to TRBD2 (6 bases). Germline CDR1 SGHDT, CDR2 YYEEEE. The CDR3 spans 12 residues. The germline V and J ends were trimmed by 5 bases and 8 bases, with 14 bases remaining between them. Here the CDR3 DNA reads TGTGCCAGCAGTAGTGGGGGGTCTAAGCAGTACTTC. Residues: CASSSGGSKQYF.